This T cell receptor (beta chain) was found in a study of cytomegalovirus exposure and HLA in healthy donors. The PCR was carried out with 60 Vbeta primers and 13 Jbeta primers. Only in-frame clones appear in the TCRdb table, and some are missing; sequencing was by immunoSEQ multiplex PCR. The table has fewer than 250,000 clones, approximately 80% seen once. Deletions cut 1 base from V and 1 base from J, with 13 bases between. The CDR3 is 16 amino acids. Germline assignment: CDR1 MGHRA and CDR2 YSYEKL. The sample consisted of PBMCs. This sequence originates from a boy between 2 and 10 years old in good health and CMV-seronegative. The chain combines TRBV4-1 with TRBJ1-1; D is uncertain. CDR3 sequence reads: CASSQGRLGANTEAFF. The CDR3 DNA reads TGCGCCAGCAGCCAAGGGCGGTTGGGAGCGAACACTGAAGCTTTCTTT.